These 24 T cell receptor beta chains share one sample of origin, sequenced in a study of glioma-infiltrating T cells after dendritic cell vaccination. Using immunoSEQ multiplex PCR, the repertoire was profiled, and TCRdb retains in-frame clones only, with some absent. The table lists about 76,000 clones, 87% of them singletons, with around 2.3% in the top ten. Time point reported: after dendritic cell vaccination, including at tumor progression/relapse. The sample was blood, taken after dendritic cell vaccination. Every receptor here comes from a human donor with glioblastoma.

This clone showed up just once. This rearrangement joins TRBV30 to TRBJ1-4; perhaps TRBD1 as D (5 bases). This CDR3 region has 13 residues. V was clipped by 4 bases and J by 5 bases, with 11 bases between them. Germline-derived CDR1 and CDR2 are GTSNPN and SVGIG (reference sequence). The CDR3 protein is CAWTDRFNEKLFF. CDR3 DNA: TGTGCCTGGACCGACAGATTCAATGAAAAACTGTTTTTT.

This sequence joins TRBV9 and TRBJ2-1; D perhaps matches TRBD2 (5 bases). From germline, CDR1 is SGDLS and CDR2 YYNGEE. The CDR3 runs 15 residues. V lost 3 bases and J 0 bases, leaving 10 bases between the germline ends. The CDR3 loop reads CASSGSASSYNEQFF. The CDR3 DNA reads as TGTGCCAGCAGCGGTAGCGCCTCCTCCTACAATGAGCAGTTCTTC.

V gene TRBV5-4 combines with J gene TRBJ2-3; 12 positions agree with TRBD2. The CDR3 has 16 residues. V lost 4 bases to trimming and J lost 0 bases; unmatched junction nucleotides: 3. Germline CDR1 and CDR2: SGHNT and YYREEE (reference sequence). The CDR3, as DNA: TGTGCCAGCAGCAGGACTAGCGGGGTTAGCACAGATACGCAGTATTTT. This codes for CASSRTSGVSTDTQYF.

This chain uses TRBV27 with TRBJ2-1; 7 bases are shared with TRBD2. The length of the CDR3 is 16 residues. Per the germline V gene, CDR1 is MNHEY and CDR2 is SMNVEV (reference sequence). The trim removed 8 bases at V and 3 bases at J, leaving 13 bases unmatched. CDR3 DNA sequence: TGTGCCAGCGATCACTCCGGGACTACAAACTACAATGAGCAGTTCTTC. It codes for CASDHSGTTNYNEQFF.

The gene calls are TRBV4-2 and TRBJ1-2, with a weak D call TRBD1 (5 bases). Germline loops: CDR1 LGHNA, CDR2 YNFKEQ. The germline V and J ends were trimmed by 1 base and 6 bases, with 18 bases remaining between them. The CDR3 runs 16 residues. The CDR3 region is CASSQVAVVGEHGYTF. CDR3 nucleotide sequence: TGTGCCAGCAGCCAAGTCGCCGTTGTAGGGGAACATGGCTACACCTTC.

This clone was seen only once. This chain connects TRBV7-2 to TRBJ1-1, with D possibly matching TRBD1 (5 bases). V shed 4 bases and J shed 3 bases, with 12 bases lying between them. CDR3 length: 14 amino acids. CDR1 is SGHTA, CDR2 FQGNSA, per germline. The CDR3: CASSSHPGDTEAFF. CDR3 bases: TGTGCCAGCAGCTCCCACCCGGGGGACACTGAAGCTTTCTTT. Complete variable domain (other parts from reference TRBV7-2 and TRBJ1-1): GAGVSQSPSNKVTEKGKDVELRCDPISGHTALYWYRQSLGQGLEFLIYFQGNSAPDKSGLPSDRFSAERTGGSVSTLTIQRTQQEDSAVYLCASSSHPGDTEAFFGQGTRLTVV.

This rearrangement joins TRBV9 to TRBJ2-6, with D possibly TRBD1 on 6 matching bases. V lost 2 bases and J lost 1, with 7 bases in between. CDR1 SGDLS and CDR2 YYNGEE come from the germline V gene. The CDR3 runs 15 residues. CDR3 DNA sequence: TGTGCCAGCAGCGTGGGACATTCTGGGGCCAACGTCCTGACTTTC. Residues: CASSVGHSGANVLTF.

CDR3 sequence reads: CASSLSGVGSYEQYF. The CDR3, as DNA: TGTGCCAGCAGCTTAAGCGGGGTGGGCTCCTACGAGCAGTACTTC. This chain connects TRBV7-2 to TRBJ2-7; 7 nucleotides agree with TRBD2. Germline assignment: CDR1 SGHTA and CDR2 FQGNSA. CDR3 length: 15 amino acids. Unmatched junction bases numbered 4, after V lost 2 bases and J lost 0 bases.

The V call is TRBV6-5, the J call TRBJ1-2; weak D call: TRBD1 (6 bases). Trimming shortened V by 0 bases and J by 8 bases, and 13 bases separated the two germline ends. The CDR3 has 14 amino acids. Germline V lookup: CDR1 MNHEY, CDR2 SVGAGI. As DNA, the CDR3 is TGTGCCAGCAGTTACTCGTCACAGGGTAACGGCTACACCTTC. The encoded protein is CASSYSSQGNGYTF.

This rearrangement joins TRBV10-2 to TRBJ1-1, with D possibly being TRBD1 (6 bases). This CDR3 is built from 13 residues. The V gene lost 8 bases and the J gene lost 1 base, with 11 bases spanning the gap. Germline loops: CDR1 WSHSY, CDR2 SAAADI. The CDR3 is CASHRGGNTEAFF. The DNA for the CDR3 is TGCGCCAGCCATCGAGGGGGGAACACTGAAGCTTTCTTT.

This clone appeared once. The chain employs TRBV15 and TRBJ1-4; 7 bases agree with TRBD1. This CDR3 is 16 amino acids long. V was clipped by 5 bases and J by 8 bases; unmatched bases: 14. CDR1 is LNHNV, CDR2 YYDKDF, per germline (reference sequence). The chain's CDR3 is CATSDPGTAVGEKLFF. In nucleotides, the CDR3 is TGTGCCACCAGCGACCCCGGGACAGCGGTCGGAGAAAAACTGTTTTTT.

The chain has TRBV5-5 and TRBJ2-7; D is uncertain. Germline CDR1 is SGHKS and CDR2 is YYEKEE (reference sequence). Trimming stripped 4 bases from V and 6 bases from J, with 11 bases between. The CDR3 is made up of 12 amino acids. CDR3 in DNA: TGTGCCAGCAGCCGCTCGGGTCTCGAGCAGTACTTC. Translated, it gives CASSRSGLEQYF.

J is TRBJ2-1 and V is TRBV27, with 7 bases identical to TRBD2. The CDR3 sequence is 12 residues long. Germline assignment: CDR1 MNHEY and CDR2 SMNVEV (reference sequence). Losses at the gene ends were 3 bases for V and 10 bases for J; bases not matched to a gene: 3. CDR3 region: CASSFGGGEQFF. The CDR3 DNA is TGTGCCAGCAGTTTTGGGGGGGGAGAGCAGTTCTTC.

The chain uses TRBV27 and TRBJ1-5; 7 positions agree with TRBD1. V lost 2 bases and J lost 2; bases outside the gene matches: 0. CDR1 and CDR2 from the germline V gene are MNHEY and SMNVEV (reference sequence). This CDR3 contains 14 residues. CDR3 sequence: CASSLTGGNQPQHF. CDR3 coding DNA: TGTGCCAGCAGTTTAACAGGGGGCAATCAGCCCCAGCATTTT.

The chain links TRBV11-2 to TRBJ2-2; 9 nucleotides agree with TRBD2. V lost 5 bases, J lost 6 bases, and 7 bases stayed unmatched. The V gene's germline CDR1 is SGHAT and CDR2 FQNNGV. This CDR3 has 15 residues. CDR3 sequence reads: CASSIPGLASGELFF. CDR3 coding DNA: TGTGCCAGCAGCATACCCGGACTAGCGTCCGGGGAGCTGTTTTTT.

This clone has just a few counts. This rearrangement joins TRBV6-1 to TRBJ1-2, with D tentatively TRBD1 (5 bases). This CDR3 has 12 residues. The V end was cut by 2 bases, the J end by 13 bases, with 14 bases between. Germline V lookup: CDR1 MNHNS, CDR2 SASEGT. CDR3 nucleotide sequence: TGTGCCAGCAGTGAAAACGATGGGACTTTCACCTTC. It yields the protein CASSENDGTFTF.

V is TRBV5-6 and J is TRBJ2-7; 9 nucleotides match TRBD1. This CDR3 is built from 15 residues. Germline CDR1 and CDR2: SGHDT and YYEEEE. Losses at the gene ends were 6 bases for V and 1 base for J; bases not matched to a gene: 8. CDR3 region: CASTSAGTGSYEQYF. In DNA form, the CDR3 reads TGTGCCAGCACCTCAGCCGGGACAGGGTCCTACGAGCAGTACTTC.

The V and J genes are TRBV5-1 and TRBJ2-3, with TRBD2 matching over 8 bases. The CDR3 has 15 residues. The germline V gene encodes CDR1 SGHRS and CDR2 YFSETQ. The ends lost 2 bases at V and 2 bases at J; junction bases unmatched: 4. CDR3 in amino acids: CASSFQREITDTQYF. The CDR3 nucleotides are TGCGCCAGCAGCTTCCAGCGGGAGATCACAGATACGCAGTATTTT.

This clone was observed a few times. CDR3 nucleotide sequence: TGTGCCAGCAGTTATCGGCTAGCGGGAGGGTACGAGCAGTACTTC. Translated: CASSYRLAGGYEQYF. The V and J genes are TRBV27 and TRBJ2-7; 12 bases match TRBD2. The V gene end was trimmed by 4 bases and the J gene end by 4 bases; junction bases not matched to a gene: 5. This CDR3 is built from 15 residues. CDR1 MNHEY and CDR2 SMNVEV come from the germline V gene (reference sequence).

The chain recombines TRBV6-1 with TRBJ2-5; perhaps TRBD2 as D (5 bases). V was pared by 6 bases and J by 7 bases, with 15 bases between. The CDR3 length is 13 residues. Germline V CDR1 and CDR2: MNHNS, SASEGT. In DNA, the CDR3 is TGTGCCAGCAGAGACGGGATTGGCGGGACCCAGTACTTC. Protein product: CASRDGIGGTQYF.

The CDR3 DNA reads TGCGCCAGCAATACAGCCGGGGAGCTGTTTTTT. Its protein is CASNTAGELFF. The chain employs TRBV5-1 and TRBJ2-2; D is uncertain. Trimming stripped 6 bases from V and 6 bases from J, with 6 bases between. The CDR3 covers 11 residues. In germline, CDR1 is SGHRS, CDR2 YFSETQ. Full variable domain (outside the CDR3, taken from reference TRBV5-1 and TRBJ2-2): KAGVTQTPRYLIKTRGQQVTLSCSPISGHRSVSWYQQTPGQGLQFLFEYFSETQRNKGNFPGRFSGRQFSNSRSEMNVSTLELGDSALYLCASNTAGELFFGEGSRLTVL.

Concerning this clone itself: One end of the junction does not line up with germline, which may come from a read error. The sample holds other DNA sequences that translate to the same CDR3. This chain connects TRBV6-5 to TRBJ1-1; no definite D call. Germline V gene sequence: CDR1 MNHEY, CDR2 SVGAGI. The CDR3 is 14 residues long. CDR3 coding DNA: TGTGCCAGCAGTTACGGCGGAACATCCACTGAAGCCTTCTTT. It specifies CASSYGGTSTEAFF.

In its sample, this clone was seen a few times. The chain combines TRBV14 with TRBJ1-3; D gene uncertain. There are 12 residues in the CDR3. The V gene lost 8 bases and the J gene lost 2 bases, with 7 bases spanning the gap. Germline V lookup: CDR1 SGHDN, CDR2 FVKESK. Here the CDR3 reads CASSDTGNTIYF. The CDR3 DNA reads TGTGCCAGCTCTGACACTGGAAACACCATATATTTT. Supplemented by reference TRBV14 and TRBJ1-3, the full variable domain reads EAGVTQFPSHSVIEKGQTVTLRCDPISGHDNLYWYRRVMGKEIKFLLHFVKESKQDESGMPNNRFLAERTGGTYSTLKVQPAELEDSGVYFCASSDTGNTIYFGEGSWLTVV.

The V gene is TRBV5-1, the J gene TRBJ2-3; 8 nucleotides agree with TRBD1. The germline V gene has CDR1 SGHRS and CDR2 YFSETQ. Germline trimming cut 0 bases from V and 5 bases from J; bases unmatched to any gene: 5. The CDR3 length is 15 residues. CDR3 coding DNA: TGCGCCAGCAGCTTGGGGACAGGGAGAGGAGATACGCAGTATTTT. Its translation is CASSLGTGRGDTQYF.